This T cell receptor beta chain was documented in a study of shared clonotypes between healthy human individuals. The V end was cut by 4 bases, the J end by 1 base, with 17 bases between. CDR3 length: 16 residues. The germline CDR1 and CDR2 sequences are SGHDT and YYEEEE. Libraries were prepared by immunoSEQ multiplex PCR; TCRdb keeps only in-frame clonotypes and omits some of them. The data contain about 2.4 million clones, 90% to 95% of them singletons. CD4+ cells underwent separation, giving CD45RA+ naive and CD45RA-negative memory subsets. This TCR came from a man in his late teens or twenties in good health. Some clones in this sample may be carry-over from other donors' samples. The sequenced sample consisted of naive CD4+ T cells from PBMCs. Subset here: CD45RA+ positively selected. V is TRBV5-6 and J is TRBJ1-2; possible D gene TRBD1, 6 bases. The CDR3 DNA reads TGTGCCAGCAGCCCACCCCGGGGGGGCCATAACTATGGCTACACCTTC. This translates into CASSPPRGGHNYGYTF.